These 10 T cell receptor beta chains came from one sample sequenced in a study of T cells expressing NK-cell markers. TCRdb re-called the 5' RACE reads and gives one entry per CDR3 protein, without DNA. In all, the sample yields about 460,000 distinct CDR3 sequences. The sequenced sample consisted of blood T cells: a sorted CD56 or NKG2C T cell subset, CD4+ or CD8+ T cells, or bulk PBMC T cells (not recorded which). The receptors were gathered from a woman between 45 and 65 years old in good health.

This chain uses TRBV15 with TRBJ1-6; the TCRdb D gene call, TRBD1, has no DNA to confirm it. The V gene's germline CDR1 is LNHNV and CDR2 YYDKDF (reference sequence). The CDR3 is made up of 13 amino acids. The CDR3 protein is CATSRDRVAPLHF.

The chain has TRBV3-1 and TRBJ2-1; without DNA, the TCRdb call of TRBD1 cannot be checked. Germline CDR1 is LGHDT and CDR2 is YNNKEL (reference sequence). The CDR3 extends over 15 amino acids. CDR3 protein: CASSQIPGPYNEQFF.

Here the CDR3 reads CASSLASGTRTYFTDTQYF. The rearrangement uses TRBV5-1 and TRBJ2-3; TCRdb lists TRBD1, though no DNA is available to test this call. This CDR3 has 19 residues. Germline values: CDR1 SGHRS, CDR2 YFSETQ.

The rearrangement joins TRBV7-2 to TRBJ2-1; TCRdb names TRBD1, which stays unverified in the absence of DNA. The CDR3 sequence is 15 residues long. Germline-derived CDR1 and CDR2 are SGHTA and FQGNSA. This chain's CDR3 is CASSPRGGAYNEQFF.

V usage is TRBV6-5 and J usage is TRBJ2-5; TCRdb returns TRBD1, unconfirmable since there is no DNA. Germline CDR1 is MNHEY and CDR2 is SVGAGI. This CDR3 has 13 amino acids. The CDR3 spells CASSYSNPGTQYF.

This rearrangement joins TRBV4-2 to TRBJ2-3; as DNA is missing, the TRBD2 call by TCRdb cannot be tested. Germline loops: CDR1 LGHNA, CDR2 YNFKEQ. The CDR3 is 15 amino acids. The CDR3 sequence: CASSPRSGSTDTQYF.

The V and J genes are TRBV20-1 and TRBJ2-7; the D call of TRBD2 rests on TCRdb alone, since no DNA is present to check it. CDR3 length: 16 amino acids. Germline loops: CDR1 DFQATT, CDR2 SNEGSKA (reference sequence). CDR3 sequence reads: CSASPGTSGGGHEQYF.

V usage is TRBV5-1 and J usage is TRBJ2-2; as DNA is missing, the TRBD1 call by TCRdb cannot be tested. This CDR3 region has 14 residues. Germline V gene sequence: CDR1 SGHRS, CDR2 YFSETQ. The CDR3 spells CASSARTDTGELFF.

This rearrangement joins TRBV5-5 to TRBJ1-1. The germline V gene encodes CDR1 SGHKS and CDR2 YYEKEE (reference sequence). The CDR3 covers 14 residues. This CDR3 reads CASSLPGRAREAFF.

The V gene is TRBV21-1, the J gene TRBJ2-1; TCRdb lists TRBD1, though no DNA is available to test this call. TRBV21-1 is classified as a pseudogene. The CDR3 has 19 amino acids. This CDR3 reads CASSTWGRVNPSSYNEQFF.